This T cell receptor (beta chain) stems from a study of cytomegalovirus exposure and HLA in healthy donors. Study results and caveats: Common viral pathogens seemed to be connected with several of the most significant clusters, according to a later analysis. The availability of immune exposure information extended only to CMV serostatus. Relative to equally common others, HLA-associated TCR beta chains showed greater clonal expansion in a later analysis. Later analysis associated a missense DCLRE1C variant with TCR beta V- and J-gene trimming.

The length of the CDR3 is 19 residues. The V end was cut by 0 bases, the J end by 0 bases, with 15 bases between. Germline assignment: CDR1 LNHNV and CDR2 YYDKDF (reference sequence). Primers: 60 Vbeta forward and 13 Jbeta reverse. The assay was immunoSEQ multiplex PCR, and TCRdb's table has in-frame clones only and misses some. The table lists roughly 180,000 clones, around 74% of them singletons. Of note for this clone: Its antigen is not known.

Sample: PBMCs. The gene calls are TRBV15 and TRBJ1-6; tentative D call: TRBD1 (5 bases). The source is a girl aged 5 to 17 in good health and CMV-seropositive. CDR3 sequence (DNA): TGTGCCACCAGCAGAGACTTAACAGGCCTGAGCTCCTATAATTCACCCCTCCACTTT. Encoded protein: CATSRDLTGLSSYNSPLHF.